The 10 T cell receptor beta chains below were found in one sample sequenced in a study of CD8 T cells in ankylosing spondylitis. MiXCR was run by TCRdb on the 5' RACE reads, yielding one entry per CDR3 protein. The table includes some 7,600 distinct CDR3 sequences, more than 8% detected once. Material for sequencing was blood, either unsorted or a sorted T cell fraction (not recorded which). These receptors were obtained from a male donor with ankylosing spondylitis or in good health (not recorded which).

The chain carries TRBV9 and TRBJ2-2, with 7 positions matching TRBD2. The germline gives CDR1 SGDLS, CDR2 YYNGEE. The V and J ends lost 0 bases and 8 bases, in that order; junction bases with no gene match: 4. This CDR3 contains 14 residues. The CDR3 sequence is CASSVDRTSGELFF. CDR3 coding DNA: TGTGCCAGCAGCGTAGATCGGACTAGTGGGGAGCTGTTTTTT.

This clonotype was seen a few times. V gene TRBV9 combines with J gene TRBJ2-1; 8 nucleotides match TRBD1. CDR3 size: 16 residues. CDR1 and CDR2 (germline): SGDLS, YYNGEE. The V and J ends lost 2 bases and 4 bases, in that order; junction bases with no gene match: 8. The CDR3 loop is CASSVSDGQGYNEQFF. The CDR3 DNA sequence: TGTGCCAGCAGCGTCTCAGATGGACAGGGTTACAATGAGCAGTTCTTC.

The chain carries TRBV9 and TRBJ2-2, with D unresolved. The CDR3 contains 14 residues. Germline V CDR1 and CDR2: SGDLS, YYNGEE. Deletions cut 4 bases from V and 1 base from J, with 8 bases between. CDR3 in DNA: TGTGCCAGCAGCCCTTGGGGGAACACCGGGGAGCTGTTTTTT. Protein sequence: CASSPWGNTGELFF.

In this sample, this clonotype is medium-sized (0.01 to 0.1%). CDR3: CASSGDRGLGYTF. The CDR3 nucleotides read TGTGCCAGCAGCGGGGACAGGGGGCTTGGCTACACCTTC. The chain combines TRBV9 with TRBJ1-2; 12 bases are shared with TRBD1. CDR1 is SGDLS and CDR2 is YYNGEE in the germline V gene. This CDR3 is 13 amino acids long. Unmatched junction bases numbered 1, after V lost 3 bases and J lost 7 bases.

This clonotype has more than one count but fewer than ten. This CDR3 is CASSPPAGGVYNEQFF. Written as DNA, the CDR3 is TGTGCCAGCAGCCCCCCAGCGGGAGGGGTTTACAATGAGCAGTTCTTC. This chain links TRBV9 with TRBJ2-1; 10 nucleotides line up with TRBD2. Per the germline V gene, CDR1 is SGDLS and CDR2 is YYNGEE. Unmatched junction bases numbered 8, after V lost 4 bases and J lost 4 bases. The CDR3 runs to 16 residues.

This clonotype was counted at least ten times. This sequence joins TRBV9 and TRBJ2-1, with D perhaps matching TRBD1 (6 bases). Trimming took off 1 base at V and 2 bases at J, with 10 bases between the two ends. CDR1 and CDR2 (germline): SGDLS, YYNGEE. CDR3 length: 15 residues. CDR3 loop: CASSVSKGAYNEQFF. Here the CDR3 DNA reads TGTGCCAGCAGCGTAAGTAAGGGGGCCTACAATGAGCAGTTCTTC.

The V call is TRBV9, the J call TRBJ1-4, with 7 bases fitting TRBD1. Germline V gives CDR1 SGDLS, CDR2 YYNGEE. CDR3 length: 15 amino acids. Trimming cost V 3 bases and J 7 bases; bases outside gene matches: 9. The CDR3 sequence is CASSASGGGREKLFF. CDR3 DNA sequence: TGTGCCAGCAGCGCGTCAGGGGGTGGGCGTGAAAAACTGTTTTTT.

This clonotype showed up many times. This chain uses TRBV9 with TRBJ2-2; 8 nucleotides line up with TRBD2. Looked up from germline, CDR1 is SGDLS and CDR2 is YYNGEE. The V gene end was trimmed by 4 bases and the J gene end by 6 bases; junction bases not matched to a gene: 8. This CDR3 is 15 amino acids long. The CDR3 nucleotides read TGTGCCAGCAGCTTCAGCGGGGGTGGGCCCGGGGAGCTGTTTTTT. Protein product: CASSFSGGGPGELFF.

By share of the sample, this clonotype is medium-sized. The J gene is TRBJ2-5, the V gene TRBV9; possible D gene TRBD2, 5 bases. Trimming shortened V by 1 base and J by 4 bases, and 14 bases separated the two germline ends. The CDR3 loop spans 15 amino acids. Germline V gene sequence: CDR1 SGDLS, CDR2 YYNGEE. The CDR3 loop is CASSVLASLGETQYF. The CDR3 nucleotides are TGTGCCAGCAGCGTATTAGCTAGCTTAGGAGAGACCCAGTACTTC.

The V and J genes are TRBV9 and TRBJ2-1, with 13 bases aligning to TRBD2. CDR1 is SGDLS and CDR2 is YYNGEE in the germline V gene. V was clipped by 3 bases and J by 5 bases; unmatched bases: 2. CDR3 length: 15 residues. The CDR3 DNA reads TGTGCCAGCAGCGGCGGACTAGCGGGGGACAATGAGCAGTTCTTC. Translation gives CASSGGLAGDNEQFF.